This passage covers 7 T cell receptor beta chains from one sample sequenced in a study of blood T cell repertoires in COVID-19. Assay: immunoSEQ multiplex PCR; the TCRdb copy retains only in-frame clones and omits some. The repertoire holds 35,000 to 50,000 clones, with roughly 87% as singletons. The sequenced material came from peripheral blood. These receptors all come from a woman aged 80 or over with active COVID-19.

The rearrangement links TRBV30 to TRBJ1-1, with a possible D match to TRBD1 (5 bases). Trimming removed 3 bases from V and 6 bases from J, with 17 bases in between. CDR1 is GTSNPN, CDR2 SVGIG, per germline (reference sequence). The CDR3 runs to 14 residues. DNA of the CDR3: TGTGCCTGGAGCCGTGGGGCGATTAGCCCTGAAGCTTTCTTT. Its translation is CAWSRGAISPEAFF.

The rearrangement uses TRBV28 and TRBJ1-1, with TRBD1 as a possible D gene (6 bases). Trimming removed 5 bases at V and 4 bases at J, with 14 bases between. Germline V gene data show CDR1 as MDHEN and CDR2 as SYDVKM. This CDR3 is 14 amino acids long. The CDR3 is CASSLIQGSTEAFF. The CDR3 region has the DNA TGTGCCAGCAGTCTAATACAGGGTTCCACTGAAGCTTTCTTT. Complete variable domain (other parts from reference TRBV28 and TRBJ1-1): DVKVTQSSRYLVKRTGEKVFLECVQDMDHENMFWYRQDPGLGLRLIYFSYDVKMKEKGDIPEGYSVSREKKERFSLILESASTNQTSMYLCASSLIQGSTEAFFGQGTRLTVV.

This sequence joins TRBV11-2 and TRBJ2-4, with 7 bases that match TRBD1. The CDR3 consists of 15 residues. Looked up from germline, CDR1 is SGHAT and CDR2 is FQNNGV. V trimming: 5 bases; J trimming: 4 bases; junction bases outside the gene matches: 8. DNA for the CDR3: TGTGCCAGCAGCCCCTCAGGGACAGCAAAAAACATTCAGTACTTC. Translation gives CASSPSGTAKNIQYF.

The V and J genes are TRBV5-1 and TRBJ2-2; TRBD2 aligns across 8 bases. This CDR3 contains 15 residues. Losses at the gene ends were 0 bases for V and 4 bases for J; bases not matched to a gene: 2. Germline V lookup: CDR1 SGHRS, CDR2 YFSETQ. CDR3 in amino acids: CASSLELAGTGELFF. CDR3 in DNA: TGCGCCAGCAGCTTGGAGCTAGCGGGCACCGGGGAGCTGTTTTTT.

The gene calls are TRBV28 and TRBJ2-1; 10 bases are a match to TRBD1. Per the germline V gene, CDR1 is MDHEN and CDR2 is SYDVKM. V was pared by 5 bases and J by 6 bases, with 10 bases of the junction left unmatched. This CDR3 contains 16 residues. CDR3 sequence: CASSGTGTGVSNEQFF. Here the CDR3 DNA reads TGTGCCAGCAGTGGGACCGGGACAGGGGTAAGCAATGAGCAGTTCTTC.

This chain joins TRBV4-3 and TRBJ2-3, with a tentative D call TRBD2 (6 bases). V lost 1 base, J lost 6 bases, and 14 bases lay in between. This CDR3 has 15 residues. Germline V gene lookup returns CDR1 LGHNA and CDR2 YSLEER. The CDR3 here is CASSQGASVGDTQYF. The CDR3, as DNA: TGCGCCAGCAGCCAAGGGGCTAGCGTGGGGGATACGCAGTATTTT.

The chain links TRBV11-2 to TRBJ1-1, with 7 positions matching TRBD1. This CDR3 comprises 13 residues. Germline trimming cut 3 bases from V and 5 bases from J; bases unmatched to any gene: 3. The germline CDR1 and CDR2 sequences are SGHAT and FQNNGV. CDR3 loop: CASSFPGGTEAFF. CDR3 sequence (DNA): TGTGCCAGCAGCTTCCCAGGGGGGACTGAAGCTTTCTTT. Full variable domain (outside the CDR3, taken from reference TRBV11-2 and TRBJ1-1): EAGVAQSPRYKIIEKRQSVAFWCNPISGHATLYWYQQILGQGPKLLIQFQNNGVVDDSQLPKDRFSAERLKGVDSTLKIQPAKLEDSAVYLCASSFPGGTEAFFGQGTRLTVV.